These 8 T cell receptor beta chains were sequenced from one sample in a study of shared clonotypes between healthy human individuals. Profiled with immunoSEQ multiplex PCR; TCRdb holds only in-frame clones, not every one. The sample records approximately 500,000 clones, over 60% being singletons. The sequencing sample was made of PBMCs. The receptors were gathered from a woman between 40 and 55 years old in good health. Some clones in this sample may be carry-over from other donors' samples.

V is TRBV13 and J is TRBJ1-3; D not certain. V was clipped by 10 bases and J by 0 bases, with 10 bases between them. CDR3 size: 13 residues. CDR1 and CDR2 (germline): PRHDT, FYEKMQ (reference sequence). The CDR3 bases are TGTGCCACGGGGAGCCTCTCTGGAAACACCATATATTTT. Its translation is CATGSLSGNTIYF.

V gene TRBV11-2 combines with J gene TRBJ2-3; maybe TRBD1 (5 bases). Germline V gene data show CDR1 as SGHAT and CDR2 as FQNNGV. V was shortened by 8 bases and J by 1 base, with 16 bases between the two germline ends. The CDR3 has 15 residues. The DNA for the CDR3 is TGTGCCAGCGGCCCCCGGGTGGGGCGCACAGATACGCAGTATTTT. It yields the protein CASGPRVGRTDTQYF.

This clone turned up a few times. CDR3 nucleotides: TGTGCCAGCAGACCCCGGACAGCCCCTCAAGAGACCCAGTACTTC. This translates into CASRPRTAPQETQYF. The rearrangement links TRBV27 to TRBJ2-5, with D tentatively TRBD1 (6 bases). V lost 6 bases and J 2 bases, leaving 16 bases between the germline ends. Looked up from germline, CDR1 is MNHEY and CDR2 is SMNVEV (reference sequence). CDR3 size: 15 residues.

The chain carries TRBV29-1 and TRBJ2-5; TRBD1 agrees at 7 bases. V was clipped by 6 bases and J by 5 bases; unmatched bases: 12. CDR3 length: 14 amino acids. Germline V gives CDR1 SQVTM, CDR2 ANQGSEA. The CDR3 nucleotides are TGCAGCGTGGCCCCACAGGGGAACGGGGAGACCCAGTACTTC. It translates to CSVAPQGNGETQYF.

The count of this clone is one. The rearrangement joins TRBV2 to TRBJ1-1, with TRBD1 as a possible D gene (5 bases). Germline CDR1 and CDR2: SNHLY and FYNNEI. The ends were cut back, 5 bases at V and 0 bases at J, with 10 bases in the middle. The CDR3 sequence is 14 residues long. In DNA, the CDR3 is TGTGCCAGCAGTCGGACATATATGAACACTGAAGCTTTCTTT. This encodes CASSRTYMNTEAFF.

The chain combines TRBV28 with TRBJ2-1, with a possible D match to TRBD2 (6 bases). Germline CDR1 is MDHEN and CDR2 is SYDVKM. The CDR3 extends over 17 amino acids. V lost 5 bases and J lost 0, with 17 bases in between. CDR3 residues: CASSPQMGLSSYNEQFF. CDR3 DNA: TGTGCCAGCAGTCCCCAAATGGGACTGAGCTCCTACAATGAGCAGTTCTTC.

The chain is built from TRBV30 and TRBJ2-5, with 13 bases lining up with TRBD2. The J call may be wrong; the DNA end is better matched by TRBJ2-7. CDR3 length: 15 amino acids. Germline lookup yields CDR1 GTSNPN and CDR2 SVGIG (reference sequence). In nucleotides, the CDR3 is TGTGCCTGGAGCCGACTAGCGGGAGGACACTACGAGCAGTACTTC. Residues: CAWSRLAGGHYEQYF.

The chain employs TRBV5-1 and TRBJ2-1, with D perhaps matching TRBD1 (6 bases). The CDR3 contains 15 residues. CDR1 and CDR2 from the germline V gene are SGHRS and YFSETQ. With 0 bases removed from V and 6 bases from J, the gap between germline ends came to 13 bases. The DNA of the CDR3 is TGCGCCAGCAGCTTGGTACAGGGAAGGACCAATGAGCAGTTCTTC. The encoded protein is CASSLVQGRTNEQFF. The full variable domain, completed using reference TRBV5-1 and TRBJ2-1, is KAGVTQTPRYLIKTRGQQVTLSCSPISGHRSVSWYQQTPGQGLQFLFEYFSETQRNKGNFPGRFSGRQFSNSRSEMNVSTLELGDSALYLCASSLVQGRTNEQFFGPGTRLTVL.